These T cell receptor beta chains were read from a single sample in a study of T cell responses to AZD1222 COVID-19 vaccine. The table came from immunoSEQ multiplex PCR; TCRdb's copy has only in-frame clones and leaves some out. The table includes just under 75,000 clones, 80% detected once. This specimen consisted of peripheral blood, obtained 28 days after the second AZD1222 dose. These receptors originate from an adult who received the AZD1222 COVID-19 vaccine. The CDR3 runs from the conserved cysteine through the conserved F or W. Each record gives: clone size, V gene, J gene, D gene, CDR3 length, CDR3 DNA, CDR3 protein. A D gene is named only where the DNA matches it firmly. For some rows the clone size is stated as once, few or many, or as a class when expanded; others skip it.

>NA|TRBV7-9|TRBJ2-7|NA|15
TGTGCCAGCAGCTTAACAGGGCTATCCTCCTACGAGCAGTACTTC
CASSLTGLSSYEQYF
>NA|TRBV11-2|TRBJ1-4|TRBD1|13
TGTGCCAGCGCAACAGGGGCGGTAGAAAAACTGTTTTTT
CASATGAVEKLFF
>NA|TRBV23-1|TRBJ2-1|TRBD2|16
TGCGCCAGCAGTCAATCTGCGGGGGGGTCCTACAATGAGCAGTTCTTC
CASSQSAGGSYNEQFF
>NA|TRBV24-1|TRBJ1-1|NA|14
TGTGCCACCAGCGACGGACAGCCGAACACTGAAGCTTTCTTT
CATSDGQPNTEAFF
>NA|TRBV7-9|TRBJ1-4|NA|13
TGTGCCAGCAGCCGAGGTTTTAATGAAAAACTGTTTTTT
CASSRGFNEKLFF
>few|TRBV19|TRBJ2-1|TRBD2|12
TGTGCCAGTAGCGGCGGGGGGAATGAGCAGTTCTTC
CASSGGGNEQFF
>NA|TRBV7-3|TRBJ2-1|NA|15
TGTGCCAGCAGCTCTCGGACGGTGAAGGGGAATGAGCAGTTCTTC
CASSSRTVKGNEQFF
>NA|TRBV6-1|TRBJ1-5|TRBD1|16
TGTGCCAGCAGTGCCGAGGGGGCGCGAGGCAATCAGCCCCAGCATTTT
CASSAEGARGNQPQHF
>NA|TRBV11-2|TRBJ2-2|TRBD1|16
TGTGCCAGCAGCTACGGGGACAGGGGAGGAACCGGGGAGCTGTTTTTT
CASSYGDRGGTGELFF
>NA|TRBV28|TRBJ1-4|TRBD1|16
TGTGCCAGCAGTTTATCCGACAGGGAGATTAATGAAAAACTGTTTTTT
CASSLSDREINEKLFF
>NA|TRBV4-2|TRBJ2-7|TRBD2|17
TGTGCCAGCAGCCAAGATCGCGGTGCGGGGGTCTCCTACGAGCAGTACTTC
CASSQDRGAGVSYEQYF
>NA|TRBV2|TRBJ2-1|NA|16
TGTGCCCAGCAGAGGGGGGCAGGAGGCCCAAACAATGAGCAGTTCTTC
CAQQRGAGGPNNEQFF
>few|TRBV19|TRBJ2-7|NA|13
TGTGCCAGTAGTATTAGCAGCTCCTACGAGCAGTACTTC
CASSISSSYEQYF
>NA|TRBV25-1|TRBJ2-5|TRBD1|16
TGTGCCAGCAGTGGGACAGGGGGCAATTTGGGAGAGACCCAGTACTTC
CASSGTGGNLGETQYF
>NA|TRBV5-1|TRBJ2-3|NA|15
TGCGCCAGCAGCTTGGACTTAGCTGGGCCAGATACGCAGTATTTT
CASSLDLAGPDTQYF
>NA|TRBV7-2|TRBJ2-7|TRBD1|15
TGTGCCAGCAGCAGATGGACAGGGAATTCCTACGAGCAGTACTTC
CASSRWTGNSYEQYF
>NA|TRBV19|TRBJ2-3|NA|15
TGTGCCAGTAGCCCTTTCGTCGGCACCCCGGATACGCAGTATTTT
CASSPFVGTPDTQYF